This T cell receptor (beta chain) was recovered during a study of blood T cell repertoires in COVID-19. As for the study in general: Material from acute and convalescent COVID-19 was sourced from the United States, Italy and Spain. Sample material is recorded as cDNA or gDNA derived from T cells, B-cell-depleted T cells, or PBMCs.

This CDR3 spans 16 amino acids. The germline V gene has CDR1 SGHRS and CDR2 YFSETQ. The V and J ends lost 4 bases and 1 base, in that order; junction bases with no gene match: 6. Study processing details: Scientists estimated how many nucleated cells there were by amplifying reference gene primers. Clones were sequenced by immunoSEQ multiplex PCR, and TCRdb holds only the in-frame ones, with some missing. V, J and clone size are those of that table, while D and trimming were read from the DNA. The repertoire holds 86,000 or so clones, with about nine tenths as singletons. Input material: peripheral blood. The V and J genes are TRBV5-1 and TRBJ1-1; TRBD1 aligns across 11 bases. This sequence was found in a man aged 50-60 years with active or convalescent COVID-19. The CDR3 loop reads CASSPRTGGSNTEAFF. The CDR3 coding sequence is TGCGCCAGCAGCCCGAGGACAGGGGGCTCGAACACTGAAGCTTTCTTT.